These 20 T cell receptor beta chains originate from one sample sequenced in a study of breast tumors, draining lymph nodes, adjacent tissues. Axillary draining lymph nodes of breast cancer patients supplied the node samples. TCRdb reprocessed the multiplex PCR reads with MiXCR, giving one entry per CDR3 protein. The profile shows fewer than 200,000 distinct CDR3 sequences, approximately 30% of them singletons. Input material: axillary lymph node tissue. The receptors come from a female donor with breast cancer. Some clones in this sample may be carry-over from other donors' samples.

This clonotype was recorded many times. The rearrangement joins TRBV9 to TRBJ2-2; D not certain. The CDR3 covers 12 residues. Germline V gives CDR1 SGDLS, CDR2 YYNGEE. V was pared by 2 bases and J by 7 bases, with 6 bases between. CDR3 nucleotide sequence: TGTGCCAGCAGCGTCCTCGGCGGGGAGCTGTTTTTT. It is translated as CASSVLGGELFF.

In its sample, this clonotype was seen many times. The genes are TRBV29-1 and TRBJ1-1; D unresolved. V dropped 6 bases and J dropped 2 bases, with 13 bases sitting between them. In germline, CDR1 is SQVTM, CDR2 ANQGSEA. This CDR3 contains 13 residues. The CDR3, as DNA: TGCAGCGTATCCAACACCGTTAACACTGAAGCTTTCTTT. Translating it yields CSVSNTVNTEAFF.

This rearrangement joins TRBV7-2 to TRBJ2-7, with no clear D. Germline V lookup: CDR1 SGHTA, CDR2 FQGNSA. The CDR3 sequence is 15 residues long. The germline V and J ends were trimmed by 1 base and 3 bases, with 13 bases remaining between them. CDR3 nucleotide sequence: TGTGCCAGCAGCTTAGTGTCTGGGTCGGGCTACGAGCAGTACTTC. Translation gives CASSLVSGSGYEQYF.

This clonotype was detected ten times or more. The gene calls are TRBV11-3 and TRBJ1-4; 7 bases match TRBD1. V lost 0 bases to trimming and J lost 13 bases; unmatched junction nucleotides: 8. The CDR3 runs 14 residues. The germline gives CDR1 SGHNT, CDR2 YENEEA. CDR3 sequence: CASSLDGMRGRLFF. As DNA, the CDR3 is TGTGCCAGCAGCTTAGACGGGATGAGGGGGCGACTGTTTTTT. Filled out from reference TRBV11-3 and TRBJ1-4, the complete variable domain reads EAGVVQSPRYKIIEKKQPVAFWCNPISGHNTLYWYLQNLGQGPELLIRYENEEAVDDSQLPKDRFSAERLKGVDSTLKIQPAELGDSAVYLCASSLDGMRGRLFFGSGTQLSVL.

Concerning this clonotype: At one of its ends the junction is not consistent with the germline gene, which may arise from a read error. V and J are TRBV7-6 and TRBJ2-5; 9 nucleotides line up with TRBD2. Germline V gene data show CDR1 as SGHVS and CDR2 as FNYEAQ. The CDR3 runs 15 residues. The CDR3 region is CASSPGTSSQETQHF. The CDR3 DNA reads TGTGCCAGCAGCCCCGGGACTAGCTCACAGGAGACCCAACACTTC.

This clonotype was detected ten times or more. The rearrangement links TRBV5-8 to TRBJ1-6; D gene ambiguous. Trimming stripped 1 base from V and 8 bases from J, with 13 bases between. Germline lookup yields CDR1 SGHTS and CDR2 YDEGEE. The length of the CDR3 is 15 residues. CDR3 bases: TGTGCCAGCAGCTTGTATGTAGGGCCCTATTCACCCCTCCACTTT. This gives the protein CASSLYVGPYSPLHF.

The chain is built from TRBV2 and TRBJ2-5; TRBD2 matches at 7 bases. CDR1 is SNHLY, CDR2 FYNNEI, per germline. The V gene end was trimmed by 5 bases and the J gene end by 9 bases; junction bases not matched to a gene: 9. The CDR3 contains 13 residues. This CDR3 reads CASSSGVNQPQYF. CDR3 DNA: TGTGCCAGCAGTAGCGGGGTCAATCAGCCCCAGTACTTC.

V usage is TRBV12-3 or TRBV12-4 and J usage is TRBJ2-3, with 9 bases fitting TRBD2. There are 15 residues in the CDR3. Germline trimming cut 2 bases from V and 6 bases from J; bases unmatched to any gene: 6. The CDR3 sequence is CASSLLGGGEDTQYF. The DNA of the CDR3 is TGTGCCAGCAGTTTACTTGGCGGGGGGGAGGATACGCAGTATTTT.

Notes on this clonotype: The CDR3 end shows no conserved phenylalanine or tryptophan, and so a read error is likely. V and J are TRBV28 and TRBJ1-6, with D unresolved. Germline V gene data show CDR1 as MDHEN and CDR2 as SYDVKM. The CDR3 consists of 12 residues. V shed 6 bases and J shed 14 bases, with 14 bases lying between them. Here the CDR3 DNA reads TGTGCCAGCAGCCAGACCCGGGAGACCCTCCACTCT. It yields the protein CASSQTRETLHS.

As to this clonotype: This CDR3 is missing its conserved last phenylalanine or tryptophan, likely due to a read error. Because the CDR3's place on the DNA is in doubt, the DNA is left out and the CDR3 is given as listed by TCRdb. The rearrangement uses TRBV10-3 and TRBJ2-7; the table calls TRBD2, which could not be checked here. Termini included, the CDR3 measures 14 amino acids. The germline V gene encodes CDR1 ENHRY and CDR2 SYGVKD. The CDR3 protein is CAISERESGYEQPN.

This clonotype was observed a single time. V and J are TRBV7-9 and TRBJ2-1; maybe TRBD1 (5 bases). V dropped 5 bases and J dropped 8 bases, with 13 bases sitting between them. The CDR3 loop spans 13 amino acids. CDR1 SEHNR and CDR2 FQNEAQ come from the germline V gene (reference sequence). CDR3 in amino acids: CASSRNQGDEQFF. In DNA, the CDR3 is TGTGCCAGCAGCCGAAATCAGGGTGATGAGCAGTTCTTC.

This clonotype came up a few times. A single base separates this from a much larger clone, so it may be a read error. This chain's CDR3 is CASSLGPISVLKSRELFF. CDR3 coding DNA: TGTGCCAGCAGCTTAGGCCCGATATCGGTACTAAAAAGCCGGGAGCTGTTTTTT. This chain connects TRBV7-2 to TRBJ2-2; D is undetermined. V lost 1 base and J lost 9, with 24 bases in between. Germline V gene sequence: CDR1 SGHTA, CDR2 FQGNSA. This CDR3 has 18 amino acids.

This clonotype is a singleton in its sample. It may be a read error: a sequence one base away is much more abundant. The V gene is TRBV6-6, the J gene TRBJ2-7; D ambiguous. V was trimmed by 2 bases and J by 4 bases, leaving 21 bases between them. Germline V gene sequence: CDR1 MNHNY, CDR2 SVGAGI (reference sequence). The CDR3 has 17 amino acids. CDR3 in DNA: TGTGCCAGCAGTTACCCGTACTCCGCGGTGGTTCTTTACGAGCAGTACTTC. This sequence encodes CASSYPYSAVVLYEQYF.

On this clonotype: A read error may be the cause here, since a much bigger clone is one base away. The chain joins TRBV6-6 to TRBJ2-7, with TRBD1 matching over 9 bases. The germline gives CDR1 MNHNY, CDR2 SVGAGI (reference sequence). The V segment lost 4 bases and the J segment 3 bases; nucleotides outside the gene matches: 10. The CDR3 runs 16 residues. The CDR3 here is CASSSSHYRGHYEQYF. DNA for the CDR3: TGTGCCAGCAGTTCCTCCCACTACAGGGGGCACTACGAGCAGTACTTC.

This clonotype was observed many times. The chain combines TRBV13 with TRBJ2-7; TRBD1 is a possible D gene (5 bases). The CDR3 sequence is 14 residues long. Germline-derived CDR1 and CDR2 are PRHDT and FYEKMQ (reference sequence). V was trimmed by 0 bases and J by 3 bases, leaving 9 bases between them. DNA of the CDR3: TGTGCCAGCAGCTTAGGTCCTGACAGCTACGAGCAGTACTTC. This sequence encodes CASSLGPDSYEQYF.

V is TRBV7-6 and J is TRBJ1-5, with a tentative D call TRBD1 (5 bases). Germline V gene data show CDR1 as SGHVS and CDR2 as FNYEAQ. The CDR3 contains 15 residues. Trimming took 5 bases from V and 7 from J, leaving 18 bases between them. The CDR3 reads CASSRGSSYEQPQHF. The CDR3 DNA reads as TGTGCCAGCAGCCGGGGGTCCAGCTACGAGCAGCCCCAGCATTTT.

This clonotype was detected a few times. The gene calls are TRBV12-3 or TRBV12-4 and TRBJ1-1, with D possibly TRBD1 on 5 matching bases. The CDR3 length is 13 residues. Trimming removed 4 bases at V and 7 bases at J, with 13 bases between. CDR3 in DNA: TGTGCCAGCAGTTCCTGGGGGGGAAGTGAAGCTTTCTTT. Translating gives CASSSWGGSEAFF.

This clonotype was picked up many times. The chain is built from TRBV24-1 and TRBJ2-7; 8 bases match TRBD1. The CDR3 runs 15 residues. Germline V gene sequence: CDR1 KGHDR, CDR2 SFDVKD. J was trimmed by 3 bases and V by 4 bases; bases with no gene match: 7. The CDR3 spells CATSDGQGAVYEQYF. The CDR3 region has the DNA TGTGCCACCAGTGACGGACAGGGAGCTGTCTACGAGCAGTACTTC.

This clonotype was detected many times. The chain carries TRBV9 and TRBJ2-5, with D maybe TRBD2 (5 bases). The V gene's germline CDR1 is SGDLS and CDR2 YYNGEE. V was pared by 0 bases and J by 3 bases, with 9 bases between. The CDR3 length is 14 residues. The CDR3 reads CASSVGWGEETQYF. In DNA form, the CDR3 reads TGTGCCAGCAGCGTAGGGTGGGGAGAAGAGACCCAGTACTTC. Using reference TRBV9 and TRBJ2-5 for the parts outside the CDR3, the full variable domain is DSGVTQTPKHLITATGQRVTLRCSPRSGDLSVYWYQQSLDQGLQFLIQYYNGEERAKGNILERFSAQQFPDLHSELNLSSLELGDSALYFCASSVGWGEETQYFGPGTRLLVL.

This clonotype has a count of ten or more. The J gene is TRBJ2-2, the V gene TRBV9, with D perhaps matching TRBD1 or TRBD2 (6 bases each). V was cut by 4 bases and J by 7 bases, with 20 bases left in between. Germline-derived CDR1 and CDR2 are SGDLS and YYNGEE. The CDR3 spans 16 residues. The CDR3 protein is CASSPHWGALIGELFF. The CDR3, as DNA: TGTGCCAGCAGCCCGCACTGGGGGGCGCTTATCGGGGAGCTGTTTTTT.